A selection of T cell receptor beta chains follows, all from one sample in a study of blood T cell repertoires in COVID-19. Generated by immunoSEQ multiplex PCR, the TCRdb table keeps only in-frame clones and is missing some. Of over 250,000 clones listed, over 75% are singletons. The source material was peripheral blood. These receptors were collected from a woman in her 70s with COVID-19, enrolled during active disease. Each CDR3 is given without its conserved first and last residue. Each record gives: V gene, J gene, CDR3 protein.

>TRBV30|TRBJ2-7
AWSPVRGYEQY
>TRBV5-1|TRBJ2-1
ASSSQIAGGPVGEQF
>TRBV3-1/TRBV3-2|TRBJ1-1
ASSQEWSRGSEAF
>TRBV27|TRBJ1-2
ASSFAGRNYGYT
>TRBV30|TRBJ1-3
AWSVPGGPISGNTIY
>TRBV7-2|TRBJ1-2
ASSPRTGLANYGYT
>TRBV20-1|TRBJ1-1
SATRQAEAF
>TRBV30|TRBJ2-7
AWSVGSGTYEQY
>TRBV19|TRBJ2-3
ASGRVASTDTQY
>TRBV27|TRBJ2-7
ASSLAGGHVAYEQY
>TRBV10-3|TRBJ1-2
AISGDSSHGYT
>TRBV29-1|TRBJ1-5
SVKDQQPQH
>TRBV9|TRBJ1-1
ASGPGQGAERTEAF
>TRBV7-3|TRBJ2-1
ASSFGVSSYNEQF
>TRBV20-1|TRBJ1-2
SVTGSGGYT
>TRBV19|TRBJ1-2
ASSLEGHLNGYT
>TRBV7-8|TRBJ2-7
ASSLGTTVGTGTGEQY
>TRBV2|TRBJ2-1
ASRDLAGGPNEQF
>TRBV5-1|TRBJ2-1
ASSPRGQEGSYNEQF
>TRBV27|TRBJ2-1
ASSKRTGRNEQF
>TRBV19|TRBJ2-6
ASSRDSSGANVLT
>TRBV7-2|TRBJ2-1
ASSLHFDLINEQF
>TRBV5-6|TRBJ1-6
ASSLGGSASYNSPLH
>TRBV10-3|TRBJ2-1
AISEPGLAGGFNEQF
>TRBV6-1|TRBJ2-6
AIRRGDGANVLT
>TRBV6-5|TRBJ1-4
ASGDRGFEKLF
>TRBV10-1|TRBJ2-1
ASSEEAGSGHEQF
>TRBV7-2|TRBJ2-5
ASSLELGVVETQY
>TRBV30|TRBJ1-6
ATGDTSYNSPLH
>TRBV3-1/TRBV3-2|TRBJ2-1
ASSQEGQLFWAANEQF
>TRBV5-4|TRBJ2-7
ASSLAGRHRSHEQY
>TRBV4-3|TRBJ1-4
ASSRRDRGPTNEKLF
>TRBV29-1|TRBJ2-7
SARAGSGSGYEQY
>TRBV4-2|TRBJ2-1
ASSQGQADYNEQF
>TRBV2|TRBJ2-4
ASSELSGSNNIQY
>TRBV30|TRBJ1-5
AWSVWGSNQPQH
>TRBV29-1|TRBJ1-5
SVVTGGWNQPQH
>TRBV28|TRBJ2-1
ASSVQPRANEQF
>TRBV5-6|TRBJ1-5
ASSLFQGGQPQH
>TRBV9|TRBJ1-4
ASSWGQGPNEKLF
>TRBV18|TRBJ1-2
ASSPRQIASSANYGYT
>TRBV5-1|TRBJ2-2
ASSLGSYYTGELF
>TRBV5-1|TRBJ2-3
ASSPLSSGRRTDTQY
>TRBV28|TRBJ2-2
ASSLPGTSLTGELF
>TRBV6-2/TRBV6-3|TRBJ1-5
ASSILLGQGTNQPQH
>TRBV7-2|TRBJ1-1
ASSSQGGGTEAF
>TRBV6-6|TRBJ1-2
ASSHTNYGYT